The entry below gives a single T cell receptor (beta chain) sequence along with its context. Antigen specificity is unknown. The CDR3 consists of 16 residues. V shed 3 bases, J shed 4 bases, and the junction held 11 bases outside the gene matches. The germline V gene has CDR1 DFQATT and CDR2 SNEGSKA (reference sequence). Each patient went into thyroid surgery without having received any treatment. In the study's own analysis: Clinicopathological groups supplied CDR3 differences that were used to build a distant-metastasis classifier for papillary thyroid cancer. TCRdb re-called the PCR reads via MiXCR. What appears here as the V and J calls and clone size reflects TCRdb's work, not the paper's. Among about 21,000 clones listed, about 28% were seen once. These data belong to a study of metastatic and nonmetastatic thyroid tumors. Study background: Repertoire data that came from the blood and tumor or nodule tissue of malignant and benign thyroid patients were compared. Study-level findings and limits: Relative to benign nodules, malignant thyroid tumors were reportedly characterized by significantly elevated TCR beta diversity in blood and tumor.

The rearrangement joins TRBV20-1 to TRBJ2-5, with 10 bases aligning to TRBD2. The TCR was taken from a male donor with papillary thyroid cancer or a benign thyroid nodule (not recorded which). Some clones in this sample may be carry-over from other donors' samples. The sequenced sample consisted of tumor tissue. CDR3 DNA: TGCAGTGCTAGGGAAAAACTAGCGGGGAGGATAGAGACCCAGTACTTC. It specifies CSAREKLAGRIETQYF.